A selection of T cell receptor beta chains follows, all from one sample in a study of cytomegalovirus exposure and HLA in healthy donors. Data came from immunoSEQ multiplex PCR; TCRdb stores just in-frame clones and leaves some out. The data show roughly 310,000 clones, approximately 86% seen once. The sample consisted of PBMCs. All receptors come from a man aged 25 to 40 in good health and CMV-seronegative. CDR3s include the opening cysteine and the closing phenylalanine or tryptophan. The order of the fields is J gene, V gene, CDR3 protein.

j_call: TRBJ1-5
v_call: TRBV6-1
cdr3_aa: CASSELDRGYQPQHF

j_call: TRBJ2-2
v_call: TRBV7-2
cdr3_aa: CASSLSRTPGREELFF

j_call: TRBJ2-4
v_call: TRBV5-4
cdr3_aa: CASKGVANIQYF

j_call: TRBJ2-7
v_call: TRBV5-1
cdr3_aa: CASCRRTGVDEQYF

j_call: TRBJ2-1
v_call: TRBV15
cdr3_aa: CATSRDLYYQGISYNEQFF

j_call: TRBJ1-1
v_call: TRBV5-1
cdr3_aa: CASSFKGEEAFF

j_call: TRBJ1-4
v_call: TRBV6-1
cdr3_aa: CASSRGTNEKLFF

j_call: TRBJ2-5
v_call: TRBV19
cdr3_aa: CASSPWEAGVQETQYF

j_call: TRBJ2-3
v_call: TRBV29-1
cdr3_aa: CSVRGVGTDTQYF

j_call: TRBJ1-1
v_call: TRBV6-1
cdr3_aa: CASTRRTEAFF

j_call: TRBJ2-2
v_call: TRBV11-3
cdr3_aa: CASSFSSVAGELFF

j_call: TRBJ2-1
v_call: TRBV5-1
cdr3_aa: CASSLVAGASNEQFF

j_call: TRBJ2-1
v_call: TRBV11-2
cdr3_aa: CASSLVMGLASNEQFF

j_call: TRBJ2-1
v_call: TRBV9
cdr3_aa: CASHLPGTGHYNEQFF

j_call: TRBJ2-3
v_call: TRBV10-2
cdr3_aa: CASSEGDRGRKEITDTQYF

j_call: TRBJ1-6
v_call: TRBV5-1
cdr3_aa: CASSLAGQGISPLHF

j_call: TRBJ2-3
v_call: TRBV6-5
cdr3_aa: CASRTPAGDTDTQYF

j_call: TRBJ1-2
v_call: TRBV9
cdr3_aa: CASSEGDRRANYGYTF

j_call: TRBJ2-2
v_call: TRBV6-1
cdr3_aa: CASIAGPLNTGELFF

j_call: TRBJ1-1
v_call: TRBV7-9
cdr3_aa: CASSPWTGGSDTEAFF